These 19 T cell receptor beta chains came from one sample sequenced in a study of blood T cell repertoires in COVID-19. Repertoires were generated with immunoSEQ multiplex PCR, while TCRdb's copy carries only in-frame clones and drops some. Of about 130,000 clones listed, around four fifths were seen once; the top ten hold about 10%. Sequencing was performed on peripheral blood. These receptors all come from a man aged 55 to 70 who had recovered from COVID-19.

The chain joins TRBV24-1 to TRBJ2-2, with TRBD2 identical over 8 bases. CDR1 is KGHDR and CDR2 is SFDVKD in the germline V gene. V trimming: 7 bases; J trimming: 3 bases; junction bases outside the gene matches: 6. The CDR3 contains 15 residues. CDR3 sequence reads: CATRPGGGYTGELFF. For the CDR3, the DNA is TGTGCCACCAGACCCGGGGGGGGGTACACCGGGGAGCTGTTTTTT.

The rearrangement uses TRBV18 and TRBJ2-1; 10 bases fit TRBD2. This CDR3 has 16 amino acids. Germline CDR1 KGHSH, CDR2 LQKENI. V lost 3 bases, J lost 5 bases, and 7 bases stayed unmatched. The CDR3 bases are TGTGCCAGCTCACCTATACTAGCGGGAAGTCACAATGAGCAGTTCTTC. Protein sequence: CASSPILAGSHNEQFF. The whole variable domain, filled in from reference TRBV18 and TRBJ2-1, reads NAGVMQNPRHLVRRRGQEARLRCSPMKGHSHVYWYRQLPEEGLKFMVYLQKENIIDESGMPKERFSAEFPKEGPSILRIQQVVRGDSAAYFCASSPILAGSHNEQFFGPGTRLTVL.

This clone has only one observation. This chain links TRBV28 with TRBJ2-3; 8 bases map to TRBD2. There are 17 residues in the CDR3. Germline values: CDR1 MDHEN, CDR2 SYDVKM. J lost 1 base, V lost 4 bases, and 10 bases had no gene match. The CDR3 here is CASSSFSGLGGTDTQYF. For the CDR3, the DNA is TGTGCCAGCAGTTCCTTCTCGGGACTAGGAGGCACAGATACGCAGTATTTT. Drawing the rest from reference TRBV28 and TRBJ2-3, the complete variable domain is DVKVTQSSRYLVKRTGEKVFLECVQDMDHENMFWYRQDPGLGLRLIYFSYDVKMKEKGDIPEGYSVSREKKERFSLILESASTNQTSMYLCASSSFSGLGGTDTQYFGPGTRLTVL.

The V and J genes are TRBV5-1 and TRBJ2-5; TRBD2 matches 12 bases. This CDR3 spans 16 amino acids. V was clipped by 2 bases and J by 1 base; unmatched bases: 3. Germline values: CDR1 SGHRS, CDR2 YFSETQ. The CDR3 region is CASSFRLAGAQETQYF. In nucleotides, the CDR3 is TGCGCCAGCAGCTTCCGACTAGCGGGGGCCCAAGAGACCCAGTACTTC.

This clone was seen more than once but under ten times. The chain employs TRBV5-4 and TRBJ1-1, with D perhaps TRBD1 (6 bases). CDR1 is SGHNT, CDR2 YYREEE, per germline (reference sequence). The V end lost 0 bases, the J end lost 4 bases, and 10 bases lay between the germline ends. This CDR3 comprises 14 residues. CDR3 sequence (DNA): TGTGCCAGCAGCTTGGGGGGGCCGAGCACTGAAGCTTTCTTT. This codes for CASSLGGPSTEAFF.

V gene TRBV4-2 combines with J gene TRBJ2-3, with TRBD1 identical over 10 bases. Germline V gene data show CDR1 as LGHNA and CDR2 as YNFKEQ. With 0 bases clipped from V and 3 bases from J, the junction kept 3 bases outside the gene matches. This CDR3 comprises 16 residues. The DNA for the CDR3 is TGTGCCAGCAGCCAAGATCCGGACAGGGGGACAGATACGCAGTATTTT. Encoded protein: CASSQDPDRGTDTQYF.

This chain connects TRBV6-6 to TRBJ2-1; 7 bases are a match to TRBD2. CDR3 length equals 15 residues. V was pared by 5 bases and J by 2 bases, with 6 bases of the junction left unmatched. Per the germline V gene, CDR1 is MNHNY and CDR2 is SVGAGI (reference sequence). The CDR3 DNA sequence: TGTGCCAGCAGTGGGGCTAGCGGCGCCTACAATGAGCAGTTCTTC. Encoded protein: CASSGASGAYNEQFF.

CDR3 sequence: CASRNPGPADTQYF. The CDR3 DNA is TGTGCCAGTAGAAACCCAGGGCCGGCGGATACGCAGTATTTT. V usage is TRBV19 and J usage is TRBJ2-3; tentative D call: TRBD1 (5 bases). This CDR3 is built from 14 residues. From germline, CDR1 is LNHDA and CDR2 SQIVND (reference sequence). V was clipped by 6 bases and J by 6 bases, with 16 bases between them.

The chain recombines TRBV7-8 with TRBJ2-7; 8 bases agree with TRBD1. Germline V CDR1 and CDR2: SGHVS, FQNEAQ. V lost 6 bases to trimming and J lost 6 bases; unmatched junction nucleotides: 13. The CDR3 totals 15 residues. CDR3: CASRLSDRGDGEQYF. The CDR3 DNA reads TGTGCCAGCAGACTAAGCGACAGGGGAGATGGCGAGCAGTACTTC. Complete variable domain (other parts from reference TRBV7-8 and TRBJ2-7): GAGVSQSPRYKVAKRGQDVALRCDPISGHVSLFWYQQALGQGPEFLTYFQNEAQLDKSGLPSDRFFAERPEGSVSTLKIQRTQQEDSAVYLCASRLSDRGDGEQYFGPGTRLTVT.

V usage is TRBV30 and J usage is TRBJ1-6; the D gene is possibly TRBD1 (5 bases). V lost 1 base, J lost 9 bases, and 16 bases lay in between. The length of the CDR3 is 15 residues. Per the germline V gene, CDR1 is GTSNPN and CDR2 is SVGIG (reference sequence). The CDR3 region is CAWSARDLMGSPLHF. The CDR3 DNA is TGTGCCTGGAGTGCCAGGGACTTAATGGGTTCACCCCTCCACTTT.

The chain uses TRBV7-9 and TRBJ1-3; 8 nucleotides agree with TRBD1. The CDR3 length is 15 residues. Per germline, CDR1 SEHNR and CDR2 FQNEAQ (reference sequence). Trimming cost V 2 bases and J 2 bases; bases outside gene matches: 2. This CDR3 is CASSLRQGTGNTIYF. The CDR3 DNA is TGTGCCAGCAGCTTAAGACAGGGGACTGGAAACACCATATATTTT.

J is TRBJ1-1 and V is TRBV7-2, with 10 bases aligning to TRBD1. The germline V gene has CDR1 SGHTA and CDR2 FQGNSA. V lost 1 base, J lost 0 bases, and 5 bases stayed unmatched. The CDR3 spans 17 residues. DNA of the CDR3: TGTGCCAGCAGCTTAGGGTGGGGACAGGGGTTGAACACTGAAGCTTTCTTT. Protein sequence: CASSLGWGQGLNTEAFF. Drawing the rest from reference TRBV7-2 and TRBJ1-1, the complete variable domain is GAGVSQSPSNKVTEKGKDVELRCDPISGHTALYWYRQSLGQGLEFLIYFQGNSAPDKSGLPSDRFSAERTGGSVSTLTIQRTQQEDSAVYLCASSLGWGQGLNTEAFFGQGTRLTVV.

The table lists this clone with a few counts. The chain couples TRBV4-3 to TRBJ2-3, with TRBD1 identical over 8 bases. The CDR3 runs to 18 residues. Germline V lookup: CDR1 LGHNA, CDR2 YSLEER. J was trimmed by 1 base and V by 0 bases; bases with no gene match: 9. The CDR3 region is CASSQDLTGARGTDTQYF. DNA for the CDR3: TGCGCCAGCAGCCAAGATTTGACAGGGGCAAGGGGCACAGATACGCAGTATTTT.

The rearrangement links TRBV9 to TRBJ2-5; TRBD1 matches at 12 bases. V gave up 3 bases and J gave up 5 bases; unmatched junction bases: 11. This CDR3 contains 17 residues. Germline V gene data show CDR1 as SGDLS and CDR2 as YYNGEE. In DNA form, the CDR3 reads TGTGCCAGCAGCGAGACCCCGGGACAGGGGGCGCGTGAGACCCAGTACTTC. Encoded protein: CASSETPGQGARETQYF.

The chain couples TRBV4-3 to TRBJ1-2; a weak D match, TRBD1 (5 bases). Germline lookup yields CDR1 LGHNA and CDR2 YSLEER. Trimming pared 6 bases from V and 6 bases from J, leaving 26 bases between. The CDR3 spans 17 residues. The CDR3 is CASRRTYTGGAGDGYTF. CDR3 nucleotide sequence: TGCGCCAGCAGACGAACCTATACAGGAGGGGCTGGGGATGGCTACACCTTC.

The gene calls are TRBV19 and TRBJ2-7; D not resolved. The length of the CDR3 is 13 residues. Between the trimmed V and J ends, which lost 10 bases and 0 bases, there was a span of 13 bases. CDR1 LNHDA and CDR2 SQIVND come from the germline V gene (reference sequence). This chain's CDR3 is CATSLGYSYEQYF. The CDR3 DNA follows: TGTGCCACCTCCCTAGGCTACTCCTACGAGCAGTACTTC.

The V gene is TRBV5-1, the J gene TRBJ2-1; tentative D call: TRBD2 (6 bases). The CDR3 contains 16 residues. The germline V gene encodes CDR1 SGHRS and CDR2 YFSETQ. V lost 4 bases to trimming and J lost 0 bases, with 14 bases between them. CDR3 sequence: CASSGTGTFSYNEQFF. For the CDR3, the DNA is TGCGCCAGCAGCGGTACCGGGACTTTCTCCTACAATGAGCAGTTCTTC. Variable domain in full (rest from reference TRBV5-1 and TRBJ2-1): KAGVTQTPRYLIKTRGQQVTLSCSPISGHRSVSWYQQTPGQGLQFLFEYFSETQRNKGNFPGRFSGRQFSNSRSEMNVSTLELGDSALYLCASSGTGTFSYNEQFFGPGTRLTVL.

The CDR3 region has the DNA TGCGCCAGCAGCTTGCGACAGGGAAGTACTGAAGCTTTCTTT. It yields the protein CASSLRQGSTEAFF. The chain carries TRBV5-1 and TRBJ1-1; the match to TRBD1 covers 7 bases. The germline gives CDR1 SGHRS, CDR2 YFSETQ. The junction had 5 bases not matched to a gene; V was cut back by 1 base and J by 5 bases. This CDR3 comprises 14 residues.

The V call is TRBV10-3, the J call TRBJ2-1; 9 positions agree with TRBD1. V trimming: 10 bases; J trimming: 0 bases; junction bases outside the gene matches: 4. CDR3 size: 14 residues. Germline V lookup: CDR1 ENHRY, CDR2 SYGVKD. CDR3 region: CATGQGPSYNEQFF. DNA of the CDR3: TGTGCCACGGGACAGGGCCCCTCCTACAATGAGCAGTTCTTC.